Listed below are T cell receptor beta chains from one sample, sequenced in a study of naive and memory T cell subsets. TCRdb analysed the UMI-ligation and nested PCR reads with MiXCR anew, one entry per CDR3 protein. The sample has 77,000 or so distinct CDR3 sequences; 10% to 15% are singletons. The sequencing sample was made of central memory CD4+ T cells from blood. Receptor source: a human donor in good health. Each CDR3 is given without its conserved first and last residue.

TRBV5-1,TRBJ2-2,ASSSGQLNTGELF
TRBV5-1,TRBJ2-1,ASTPEESWNEQF
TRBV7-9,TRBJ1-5,ASSLGQVSSNQPQH
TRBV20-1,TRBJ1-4,SATTTGRKNEKLF
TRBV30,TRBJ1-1,AWGLDRVTEAF
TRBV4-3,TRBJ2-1,ASSQEGTSGRDEQF
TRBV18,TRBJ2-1,ASSPYGTSGRGLYNEQF
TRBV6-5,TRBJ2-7,ASTRQGGYEQY
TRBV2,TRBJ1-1,ASSGQMNTEAF
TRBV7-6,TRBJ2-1,ASSLGRNNEQF
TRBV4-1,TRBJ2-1,ASSHASGSLLGNEQF
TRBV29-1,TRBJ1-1,SVEIRRAVTEAF
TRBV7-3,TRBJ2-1,ASSPSRGYNEQF
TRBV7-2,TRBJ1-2,ASSIQDYGYT
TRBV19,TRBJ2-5,ASSKGETQY
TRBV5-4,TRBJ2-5,ASSSAQAGKETQY
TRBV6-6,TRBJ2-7,ASSYHRDSSYEQY
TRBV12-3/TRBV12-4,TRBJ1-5,ASSTQVRQPQH
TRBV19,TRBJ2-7,ASSPIAGLNYEQY
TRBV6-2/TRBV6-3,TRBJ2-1,ASSLPDTYNEQF
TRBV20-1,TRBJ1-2,SSCLGYGYT
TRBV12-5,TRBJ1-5,ASGLVHGANQPQH
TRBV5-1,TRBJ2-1,ASSLGTTGNEQF
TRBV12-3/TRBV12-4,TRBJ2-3,ASSTRRGGQVDTQY
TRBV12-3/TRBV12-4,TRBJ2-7,ASSLGTPTAEQY
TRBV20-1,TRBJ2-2,SATGAYTGELF
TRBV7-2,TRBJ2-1,ASTEPSGRGANEQF
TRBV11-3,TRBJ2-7,ASSLGLADTYEQY
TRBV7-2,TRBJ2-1,ASSRVLAGGPGGEQF
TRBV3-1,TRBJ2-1,ASSAGTSGRYNEQF
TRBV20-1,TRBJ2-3,SAGTSGGNTQY
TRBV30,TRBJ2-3,AWSGGDYTDTQY
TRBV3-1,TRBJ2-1,ASSQGGTSLF
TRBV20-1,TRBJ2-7,SADGTGSVYEQY
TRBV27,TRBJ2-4,ASRDPVAGAKNIQY
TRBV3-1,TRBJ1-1,ASSRKAGKENTEAF
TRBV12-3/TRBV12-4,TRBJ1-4,ASSTIRTGGGEKLF
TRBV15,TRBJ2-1,ATSRGGGSNEQF
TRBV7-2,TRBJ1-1,ASSLFREIPEAF